This record covers a single TCR beta chain. Its antigen specificity is not known. One base away there is no much larger clone; base qualities are not given. Participants in the prospective study were enrolled through a virtual design, were aged roughly 18 to 100 years, and lived in roughly 26 United States geographic areas. To assign participants to cohorts, the prospective study relied on clinical history that participants themselves reported in a screening survey and a study questionnaire. Exposed participants had been in contact, within 2 weeks of entering the study, with a person who had a PCR-confirmed or clinician-diagnosed case of COVID-19. In the prospective study, mobile phlebotomists collected whole blood, serum and a nasopharyngeal or oropharyngeal swab from each participant. Over a roughly two-month period, participants in the prospective study had the option of providing additional blood draws and questionnaires. Blood samples from the prospective study were shipped frozen or at room temperature prior to DNA extraction.

TCRbeta CDR3 regions were amplified from genomic DNA by means of the immunoSEQ Assay, a bias-controlled multiplex PCR. The study's own analysis went as follows. Nucleated cell counts per sample were estimated from amplification of reference gene primers within the assay. Sequence reads were collapsed and filtered to measure the absolute abundance of every unique TCRbeta CDR3 rearrangement. Productive Simpson clonality was computed per sample as the square root of Simpson's diversity index over productive rearrangements. The clones in this table, taken by TCRdb from immuneACCESS, are in-frame only. Not every clone is retained; where verified, under half of the shortfall comes from an unresolved V gene, and the cause of the rest is unknown. From that table come the V and J calls and clone size; the DNA was used to work out D and trimming. Counted in this sample were 330,000 or so clones; about nine tenths of them appeared once. Together, the top ten hold approximately 1% of the sample.

These data belong to a study of blood T cell repertoires in COVID-19 (dated by TCRdb to 2020 to 2022). With regard to the full study: The collaborator samples originated in the United States, Italy and Spain and spanned the acute and convalescent phases of COVID-19. The repertoires were released in a freely available public database meant as a resource for research on the immune response to SARS-CoV-2. Samples were obtained from the ongoing ImmuneRACE study (first 160 participants) and from 1,254 subjects provided by 6 global collaborators. Nearly every sample came with metadata listing a de-identified subject ID, COVID-19 status, age in years and sex. The material from the prospective study consisted of cDNA or gDNA derived from T cells, B-cell-depleted T cells, or PBMCs. Where available, HLA class I and class II types were taken from metadata supplied by the sample provider and were not determined by assay-based typing. Deeply sampled blood TCRbeta repertoires from subjects exposed to, actively infected with, or recovered from COVID-19 were included in the dataset.

Study-wide findings and limitations: Clinical and demographic metadata were provided uncurated, with the amount varying by source and participant.

This clonotype originated in a woman aged 25 to 39 who had been exposed to COVID-19. The sequenced material came from PBMCs or T cells enriched from blood (not recorded which).

The DNA reads as follows: TGTGCCAGCAGCCAATCGCTAGCGGGAGTGACGGAGACCCAGTACTTC. This sequence encodes CASSQSLAGVTETQYF. The chain is assembled from TRBV14 and TRBJ2-5, with 10 bases aligning to TRBD2. The CDR3 numbers 16 residues from cysteine through phenylalanine. The entry retains the CDR3 DNA only, 48 bases that are in frame from base 1. The junction shows trimming of 2 bases on V and 5 bases on J, and the gene matches do not reach 8 bases of it. CDR1 SGHDN and CDR2 FVKESK were looked up in the germline V gene.